One sample yielded the 27 T cell receptor beta chains listed below, sequenced in a study of CD8 T cells in ankylosing spondylitis. One entry per CDR3 protein, called by TCRdb with MiXCR from the 5' RACE reads. The data show over 600,000 distinct CDR3 sequences, under 20% seen once. Overall study results and limits: Blood from ankylosing spondylitis patients appeared to carry a characteristic roughly eight-variant TCR beta motif.

Their antigens remain unidentified. Sequences were obtained from blood, either unsorted or a sorted T cell fraction (not recorded which). The receptors derive from a male donor with ankylosing spondylitis.

The rearrangement joins TRBV7-2 to TRBJ2-2; 9 bases are shared with TRBD1. V was clipped by 5 bases and J by 7 bases; unmatched bases: 11. Germline V gene data show CDR1 as SGHTA and CDR2 as FQGNSA. The CDR3 is 16 residues long. CDR3 in amino acids: CASSITGTGRFGELFF. CDR3 bases: TGTGCCAGCAGCATAACCGGGACAGGGCGGTTCGGGGAGCTGTTTTTT.

The chain carries TRBV27 and TRBJ2-7; D is undetermined. The V end lost 0 bases, the J end lost 0 bases, and 6 bases lay between the germline ends. Looked up from germline, CDR1 is MNHEY and CDR2 is SMNVEV (reference sequence). CDR3 length: 14 amino acids. CDR3 coding DNA: TGTGCCAGCAGTTTATCACGGAACTCCTACGAGCAGTACTTC. It translates to CASSLSRNSYEQYF.

This chain's CDR3 is CASSYSGGDTEAFF. The CDR3 nucleotides read TGTGCCAGCAGTTACTCGGGGGGGGACACTGAAGCTTTCTTT. V is TRBV6-5 and J is TRBJ1-1; D may be TRBD1 (5 bases). The CDR3 spans 14 residues. V was clipped by 0 bases and J by 3 bases, with 8 bases between them. Germline V gene lookup returns CDR1 MNHEY and CDR2 SVGAGI.

The chain is built from TRBV2 and TRBJ2-4, with no clear D. The CDR3 totals 12 residues. The V gene's germline CDR1 is SNHLY and CDR2 FYNNEI. V lost 4 bases, J lost 7 bases, and 8 bases lay in between. The CDR3 region has the DNA TGTGCCAGCAGTGGAACCGGGAACATTCAGTACTTC. Encoded protein: CASSGTGNIQYF.

The chain links TRBV20-1 to TRBJ1-5; 9 bases map to TRBD1. Trimming removed 6 bases from V and 4 bases from J; junction bases left unmatched: 4. Germline V gene lookup returns CDR1 DFQATT and CDR2 SNEGSKA (reference sequence). The CDR3 covers 13 residues. CDR3 residues: CSATGTGNQPQHF. In DNA form, the CDR3 reads TGCAGTGCCACCGGGACAGGGAATCAGCCCCAGCATTTT.

This clonotype was recorded many times. The chain couples TRBV12-3 or TRBV12-4 to TRBJ2-7, with D perhaps matching TRBD1 or TRBD2 (5 bases each). Trimming pared 7 bases from V and 7 bases from J, leaving 11 bases between. The CDR3 sequence is 11 residues long. For the CDR3, the DNA is TGTGCCAGCACCTCGGGGCGGGAGCAGTACTTC. This translates into CASTSGREQYF.

The chain joins TRBV20-1 to TRBJ2-7; 9 bases fit TRBD2. Trimming at V came to 2 bases and at J to 7 bases, leaving 9 bases not matched to a gene. The CDR3 sequence is 14 residues long. Looked up from germline, CDR1 is DFQATT and CDR2 is SNEGSKA (reference sequence). CDR3: CSARSAAGGNEQYF. CDR3 in DNA: TGCAGTGCTAGATCGGCGGCGGGGGGGAATGAGCAGTACTTC.

This chain connects TRBV7-3 to TRBJ1-2, with no clear D. Germline V gene data show CDR1 as SGHTA and CDR2 as FQGTGA. This CDR3 contains 11 residues. V was shortened by 6 bases and J by 8 bases, with 10 bases between the two germline ends. CDR3 region: CASRALGGYTF. DNA of the CDR3: TGTGCCAGCAGGGCCCTCGGGGGCTACACCTTC.

At least ten counts were recorded for this clonotype. This sequence joins TRBV15 and TRBJ2-5; maybe TRBD1 (6 bases). V was pared by 1 base and J by 2 bases, with 11 bases between. The CDR3 is 15 amino acids. Germline V CDR1 and CDR2: LNHNV, YYDKDF (reference sequence). CDR3 nucleotides: TGTGCCACCAGCAGAGCAGGGGCTCCTCAAGAGACCCAGTACTTC. Translated: CATSRAGAPQETQYF.

This clonotype came up a few times. The rearrangement joins TRBV5-1 to TRBJ1-1; no reliable D call. Germline V gene data show CDR1 as SGHRS and CDR2 as YFSETQ. The CDR3 spans 14 residues. V lost 1 base, J lost 3 bases, and 10 bases lay in between. The CDR3 sequence is CASSLNSGYTEAFF. CDR3 nucleotides: TGCGCCAGCAGCTTGAATTCGGGATACACTGAAGCTTTCTTT.

The rearrangement links TRBV6-2 or TRBV6-3 to TRBJ2-1; perhaps TRBD1 as D (5 bases). The CDR3 runs to 16 residues. Looked up from germline, CDR1 is MNHEY and CDR2 is SVGEGT. Trimming shortened V by 4 bases and J by 2 bases, and 15 bases separated the two germline ends. CDR3 coding DNA: TGTGCCAGCAGTTCGGCCCACAGGCCCCCCTACAATGAGCAGTTCTTC. This gives the protein CASSSAHRPPYNEQFF.

This clonotype was seen repeatedly, ten times or more. The chain recombines TRBV29-1 with TRBJ1-2; 7 bases fit TRBD1. The V gene end was trimmed by 4 bases and the J gene end by 3 bases; junction bases not matched to a gene: 5. The CDR3 has 13 amino acids. CDR1 SQVTM and CDR2 ANQGSEA come from the germline V gene. CDR3 sequence reads: CSVGPGQDYGYTF. CDR3 DNA: TGCAGCGTTGGCCCAGGACAGGACTATGGCTACACCTTC.

The rearrangement joins TRBV5-1 to TRBJ2-3; either TRBD1 or TRBD2 may supply D (5 bases each). V was pared by 2 bases and J by 4 bases, with 14 bases between. Germline lookup yields CDR1 SGHRS and CDR2 YFSETQ. The CDR3 is made up of 15 amino acids. This chain's CDR3 is CASSLSGPHADTQYF. The CDR3 coding sequence is TGCGCCAGCAGCTTATCGGGACCCCACGCAGATACGCAGTATTTT. Full variable domain (rest looked up from reference TRBV5-1 and TRBJ2-3): KAGVTQTPRYLIKTRGQQVTLSCSPISGHRSVSWYQQTPGQGLQFLFEYFSETQRNKGNFPGRFSGRQFSNSRSEMNVSTLELGDSALYLCASSLSGPHADTQYFGPGTRLTVL.

This chain uses TRBV2 with TRBJ1-2; TRBD1 might be the D (6 bases). From germline, CDR1 is SNHLY and CDR2 FYNNEI. V was pared by 3 bases and J by 8 bases, with 16 bases between. The CDR3 extends over 14 amino acids. The CDR3, as DNA: TGTGCCAGCAGTGAGGACAGTCGTCTATGGGGCTACACCTTC. Its translation is CASSEDSRLWGYTF.

The chain is built from TRBV9 and TRBJ2-1, with 15 positions matching TRBD2. V was pared by 4 bases and J by 8 bases, with 4 bases of the junction left unmatched. The CDR3 has 15 amino acids. The germline V gene encodes CDR1 SGDLS and CDR2 YYNGEE. The chain's CDR3 is CASSPRTSGRDEQFF. The CDR3 DNA follows: TGTGCCAGCAGCCCTCGGACTAGCGGGAGGGATGAGCAGTTCTTC. Based on the CDR3 plus reference TRBV9 and TRBJ2-1, the full variable domain is DSGVTQTPKHLITATGQRVTLRCSPRSGDLSVYWYQQSLDQGLQFLIQYYNGEERAKGNILERFSAQQFPDLHSELNLSSLELGDSALYFCASSPRTSGRDEQFFGPGTRLTVL.

V gene TRBV5-1 combines with J gene TRBJ2-1, with 8 bases lining up with TRBD2. The CDR3 spans 15 residues. Germline CDR1 is SGHRS and CDR2 is YFSETQ. V was clipped by 5 bases and J by 2 bases; unmatched bases: 6. The CDR3 nucleotides are TGCGCCAGCAGTCCCCCGGGAGGGCCCTACAATGAGCAGTTCTTC. Translation: CASSPPGGPYNEQFF.

Only a few counts were recorded for this clonotype. The rearrangement joins TRBV6-5 to TRBJ2-3; D ambiguous. The CDR3 is made up of 14 amino acids. Per germline, CDR1 MNHEY and CDR2 SVGAGI. V was shortened by 2 bases and J by 1 base, with 7 bases between the two germline ends. The CDR3 spells CASSYLLRTDTQYF. CDR3 in DNA: TGTGCCAGCAGTTACCTCCTCCGCACAGATACGCAGTATTTT.

The chain joins TRBV7-8 to TRBJ1-5, with a tentative D call TRBD1 (6 bases). Between the trimmed V and J ends, which lost 2 bases and 3 bases, there was a span of 14 bases. Germline CDR1 SGHVS, CDR2 FQNEAQ. The CDR3 runs 16 residues. The CDR3 sequence: CASSLILGQLNQPQHF. The CDR3 bases are TGTGCCAGCAGCTTAATCCTTGGACAGCTCAATCAGCCCCAGCATTTT.

The sample holds a few counts of this clonotype. The gene calls are TRBV30 and TRBJ2-6; 12 bases fit TRBD1. The trim removed 2 bases at V and 4 bases at J, leaving 9 bases unmatched. CDR1 and CDR2 (germline): GTSNPN, SVGIG (reference sequence). The CDR3 contains 18 residues. CDR3 nucleotide sequence: TGTGCCTGGAGTACCTCGGGACAGGGGGCGAGGGGGGCCAACGTCCTGACTTTC. As protein: CAWSTSGQGARGANVLTF.

This clonotype has a handful of counts. The chain couples TRBV12-3 or TRBV12-4 to TRBJ1-4; D unresolved. This CDR3 spans 14 amino acids. The V end lost 1 base, the J end lost 3 bases, and 6 bases lay between the germline ends. CDR3 sequence: CASSLDLANEKLFF. The CDR3, as DNA: TGTGCCAGCAGTTTAGATTTGGCTAATGAAAAACTGTTTTTT.

There are a few counts of this clonotype. This chain uses TRBV7-3 with TRBJ1-1; the match to TRBD1 covers 9 bases. This CDR3 is 19 amino acids long. V was pared by 5 bases and J by 0 bases, with 16 bases of the junction left unmatched. Germline V lookup: CDR1 SGHTA, CDR2 FQGTGA. The CDR3, as DNA: TGTGCCAGCAGCCCAGGCCCCGACAGGGGGATAGGCCTGAACACTGAAGCTTTCTTT. It encodes CASSPGPDRGIGLNTEAFF.

This clonotype was seen more than once but under ten times. The J gene is TRBJ1-1, the V gene TRBV19; TRBD1 matches at 10 bases. From germline, CDR1 is LNHDA and CDR2 SQIVND (reference sequence). Trimming at V came to 6 bases and at J to 5 bases, leaving 6 bases not matched to a gene. CDR3 length: 14 residues. The CDR3: CASRRDRGVTEAFF. CDR3 bases: TGTGCCAGTAGACGGGACAGGGGCGTAACTGAAGCTTTCTTT.

This chain joins TRBV15 and TRBJ2-1; 8 nucleotides agree with TRBD2. From germline, CDR1 is LNHNV and CDR2 YYDKDF (reference sequence). This CDR3 spans 13 amino acids. V was clipped by 8 bases and J by 8 bases; unmatched bases: 8. The CDR3 region is CATRGGRVDEQFF. CDR3 in DNA: TGTGCCACCCGCGGGGGGCGGGTCGATGAGCAGTTCTTC.

The rearrangement uses TRBV29-1 and TRBJ2-1; D perhaps matches TRBD2 (6 bases). Germline V gene data show CDR1 as SQVTM and CDR2 as ANQGSEA. CDR3 length: 10 residues. V dropped 1 base and J dropped 14 bases, with 9 bases sitting between them. CDR3 in amino acids: CSVEAREEFF. The CDR3 DNA reads TGCAGCGTTGAAGCCAGGGAGGAGTTCTTC.

The V gene is TRBV25-1, the J gene TRBJ1-1; a possible D gene is TRBD1 (5 bases). V was clipped by 4 bases and J by 5 bases, with 17 bases between them. The CDR3 consists of 15 residues. Germline V CDR1 and CDR2: MGHDK, SYGVNS. CDR3 DNA sequence: TGTGCCAGCAGTGCATATACCCAGGGAAGGACTGAAGCTTTCTTT. Encoded protein: CASSAYTQGRTEAFF.

The CDR3 here is CSVTGIALYEQYF. In DNA, the CDR3 is TGCAGCGTTACAGGGATCGCGCTCTACGAGCAGTACTTC. This chain connects TRBV29-1 to TRBJ2-7, with D perhaps TRBD1 (6 bases). The V gene lost 5 bases and the J gene lost 3 bases, with 14 bases spanning the gap. This CDR3 has 13 amino acids. The germline gives CDR1 SQVTM, CDR2 ANQGSEA.

This clonotype was detected many times. The gene calls are TRBV3-1 and TRBJ2-1, with 11 bases identical to TRBD2. Germline-derived CDR1 and CDR2 are LGHDT and YNNKEL (reference sequence). V shed 4 bases and J 3 bases; nucleotides not matched to a gene: 5. CDR3 length: 16 amino acids. CDR3 in amino acids: CASSPLTSGGYNEQFF. CDR3 coding DNA: TGTGCCAGCAGCCCTCTTACTAGCGGGGGCTACAATGAGCAGTTCTTC.